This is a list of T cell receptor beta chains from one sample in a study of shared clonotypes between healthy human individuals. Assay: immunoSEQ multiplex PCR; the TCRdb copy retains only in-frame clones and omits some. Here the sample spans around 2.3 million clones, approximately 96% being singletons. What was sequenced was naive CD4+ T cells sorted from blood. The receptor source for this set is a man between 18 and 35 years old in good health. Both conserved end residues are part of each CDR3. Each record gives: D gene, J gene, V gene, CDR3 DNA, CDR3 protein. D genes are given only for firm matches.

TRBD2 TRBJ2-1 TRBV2 TGTGCCAGCAGTTTCTTAGCGGGCGGCTACAATGAGCAGTTCTTC CASSFLAGGYNEQFF
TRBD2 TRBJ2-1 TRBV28 TGTGCCAGCAGTCCCCTCTCCCTTACTAGCGGGGAGCAGTTCTTC CASSPLSLTSGEQFF
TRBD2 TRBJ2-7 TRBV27 TGTGCCAGCAGCCCAGGGACTAGCCGTACCTCCTACGAGCAGTACTTC CASSPGTSRTSYEQYF
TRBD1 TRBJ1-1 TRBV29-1 TGCAGCGTGGATAGACAGGGGGGCACTGAAGCTTTCTTT CSVDRQGGTEAFF
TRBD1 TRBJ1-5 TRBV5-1 TGCGCCAGCAGCTTAACAGGGGATAGGAATCAGCCCCAGCATTTT CASSLTGDRNQPQHF
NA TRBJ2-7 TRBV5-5 TGTGCCAGCAGCCCTAAAGGGGTGGGCTACGAGCAGTACTTC CASSPKGVGYEQYF
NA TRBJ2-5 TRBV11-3 TGTGCCAGCAGCTCGGGACCCCGCGGAGAGACCCAGTACTTC CASSSGPRGETQYF
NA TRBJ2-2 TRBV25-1 TGTGCCAGCAGTGTCCGACCGAACACCGGGGAGCTGTTTTTT CASSVRPNTGELFF
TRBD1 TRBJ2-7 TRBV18 TGTGCCAGCTCGTTCCGGGACAGGGATATGGAGCAGTACTTC CASSFRDRDMEQYF
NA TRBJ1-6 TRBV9 TGTGCCAGCAGCGTAGGGCTGGAGTTGAGGATGAATAATTCACCCCTCCACTTT CASSVGLELRMNNSPLHF
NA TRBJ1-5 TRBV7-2 TGTGCCAGCAGCCTTACAACAAATCAGCCCCAGCATTTT CASSLTTNQPQHF
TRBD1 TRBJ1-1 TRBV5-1 TGCGCCAGCAGCTGGGGACAGAAGACTGAAGCTTTCTTT CASSWGQKTEAFF
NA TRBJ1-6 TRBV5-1 TGCGCCAGCAGCTTGTCGACAGGTTACCTTAATTCACCCCTCCACTTT CASSLSTGYLNSPLHF
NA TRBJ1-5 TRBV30 TGTGCCTGGAGGCACACGGGGGCAGGCCAGCCCCAGCATTTT CAWRHTGAGQPQHF
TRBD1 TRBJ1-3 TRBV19 TGTGCCAGTAGTACAGGGGGCTCTGGAAACACCATATATTTT CASSTGGSGNTIYF
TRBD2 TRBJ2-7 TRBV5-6 TGTGCCAGCAGGACAAGGGGAAGCGGGAGGCACCAAATATACGAGCAGTACTTC CASRTRGSGRHQIYEQYF
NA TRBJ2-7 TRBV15 TGTGCCACCAGCAGAGATAGCATACCCCCCTCCTACGAGCAGTACTTC CATSRDSIPPSYEQYF
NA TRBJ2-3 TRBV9 TGTGCCAGCAACCAGGGAAGTACAGATACGCAGTATTTT CASNQGSTDTQYF
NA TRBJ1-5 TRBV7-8 TGTGCCAGCAGCTCAGGGGACGGGACTCAGCCCCAGCATTTT CASSSGDGTQPQHF
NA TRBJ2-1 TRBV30 TGTGCCTGGACCCTTCGGGGGAGCTCCTACAATGAGCAGTTCTTC CAWTLRGSSYNEQFF
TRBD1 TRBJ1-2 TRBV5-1 TGCGCCAGCAGCTTGAAGGGACAGGAGAACTATGGCTACACCTTC CASSLKGQENYGYTF
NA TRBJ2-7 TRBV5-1 TGCGCCAGCAGCTTGGCCGATAAGGCCTCCTACGAGCAGTACTTC CASSLADKASYEQYF
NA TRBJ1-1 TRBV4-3 TGCGCCAGCAGCCAAGATAGAGGGACTGAAGCTTTCTTT CASSQDRGTEAFF
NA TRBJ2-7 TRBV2 TGTGCCAGCAGTGGGGACCTATATTACGAGCAGTACTTC CASSGDLYYEQYF
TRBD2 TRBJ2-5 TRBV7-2 TGTGCCAGCGCGGGGGGCGGGCCTCAAGAGACCCAGTACTTC CASAGGGPQETQYF
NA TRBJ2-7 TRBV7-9 TGTGCCAGCAGCTTAGCGGTCACCTCCTACGAGCAGTACTTC CASSLAVTSYEQYF
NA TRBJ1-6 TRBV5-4 TGTGCCAGCAGCTTCGGACAGCGTAATTCACCCCTCCACTTT CASSFGQRNSPLHF
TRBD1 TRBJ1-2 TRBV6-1 TGTGCCAGCAGCCGGGACAGTAGGGGCTACACCTTC CASSRDSRGYTF
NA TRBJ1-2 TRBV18 TGTGCCAGCTCAGAGGACAGCTATGGCTACACCTTC CASSEDSYGYTF
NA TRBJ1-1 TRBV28 TGTGCCAGCAGTCGTGCACAGGGAGGTTCCACTGAAGCTTTCTTT CASSRAQGGSTEAFF
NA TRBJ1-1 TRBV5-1 TGCGCCAGCAGCTTAGACAGAATGAACACTGAAGCTTTCTTT CASSLDRMNTEAFF